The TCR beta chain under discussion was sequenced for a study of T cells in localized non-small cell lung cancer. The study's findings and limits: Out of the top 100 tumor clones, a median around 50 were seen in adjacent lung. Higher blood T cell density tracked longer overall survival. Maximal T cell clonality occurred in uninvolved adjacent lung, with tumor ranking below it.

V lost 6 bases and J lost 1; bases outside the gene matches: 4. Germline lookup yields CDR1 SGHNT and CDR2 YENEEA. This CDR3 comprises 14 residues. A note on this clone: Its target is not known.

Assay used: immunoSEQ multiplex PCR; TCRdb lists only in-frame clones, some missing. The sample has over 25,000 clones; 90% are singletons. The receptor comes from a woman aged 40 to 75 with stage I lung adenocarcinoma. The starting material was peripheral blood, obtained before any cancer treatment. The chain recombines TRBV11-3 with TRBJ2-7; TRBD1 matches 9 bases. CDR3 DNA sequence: TGTGCCAGCAGACCCGGGACAGGGTCCTACGAGCAGTACTTC. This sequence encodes CASRPGTGSYEQYF.